One and the same sample provided the 18 T cell receptor beta chains below, sequenced in a study of spatial heterogeneity in lung cancer. The time point: sample taken at primary tumor resection. TCRdb re-called the 5' RACE reads through MiXCR, storing one row per CDR3 protein. The table records more than 30,000 distinct CDR3 sequences, 5% to 6.5% of them present only once. The input for sequencing was PBMCs, taken at surgery. All receptors derive from a female donor with early-stage non-small cell lung cancer.

This clonotype was seen more than once but under ten times. The chain uses TRBV20-1 and TRBJ1-5; D gene unclear. Trimming removed 3 bases from V and 4 bases from J, with 13 bases in between. Looked up from germline, CDR1 is DFQATT and CDR2 is SNEGSKA (reference sequence). This CDR3 is built from 14 residues. CDR3 region: CSARGGGENQPQHF. The CDR3 bases are TGCAGTGCTAGGGGAGGCGGGGAAAATCAGCCCCAGCATTTT.

Many counts were recorded for this clonotype. The chain uses TRBV3-1 and TRBJ2-7; 9 bases align to TRBD1. V lost 6 bases, J lost 3 bases, and 9 bases stayed unmatched. The germline V gene has CDR1 LGHDT and CDR2 YNNKEL (reference sequence). This CDR3 is built from 15 residues. The chain's CDR3 is CASSQTGGRRYEQYF. DNA of the CDR3: TGTGCCAGCAGTCAAACAGGGGGCCGGCGCTACGAGCAGTACTTC.

This clonotype came up a few times. One end of the junction varies from germline; a read error may be responsible. J is TRBJ2-3 and V is TRBV6-5, with D possibly being TRBD2 (6 bases). Germline lookup yields CDR1 MNHEY and CDR2 SVGAGI. CDR3 length: 15 amino acids. The CDR3 DNA is TGTGTCAGCAGTACGTTAGCGGAAAACACAGATACGCAGTATTTT. Residues: CVSSTLAENTDTQYF.

This clonotype has ten or more counts. Written as DNA, the CDR3 is TGTGCCAGCAGGGACAGGGGGCGCGGTGCCAACGTCCTGACTTTC. This translates into CASRDRGRGANVLTF. The V and J genes are TRBV6-2 or TRBV6-3 and TRBJ2-6; 11 bases match TRBD1. The CDR3 is 15 amino acids. With V trimmed by 6 bases and J by 7 bases, 5 bases remained unmatched. Germline CDR1 MNHEY, CDR2 SVGEGT.

This clonotype was observed many times. The chain carries TRBV20-1 and TRBJ2-7, with a weak D call TRBD1 (6 bases). V shed 3 bases and J shed 0 bases, with 9 bases lying between them. The CDR3 is made up of 13 amino acids. CDR1 is DFQATT, CDR2 SNEGSKA, per germline (reference sequence). The chain's CDR3 is CSASGQSSYEQYF. CDR3 nucleotides: TGCAGTGCTAGCGGACAGAGCTCCTACGAGCAGTACTTC.

This clonotype was observed at least ten times. The chain couples TRBV28 to TRBJ2-7, with D perhaps being TRBD1 or TRBD2 (5 bases each). The CDR3 is made up of 14 amino acids. Per the germline V gene, CDR1 is MDHEN and CDR2 is SYDVKM. With 6 bases removed from V and 4 bases from J, the gap between germline ends came to 16 bases. This chain's CDR3 is CASSPGRNLYEQYF. CDR3 sequence (DNA): TGTGCCAGCAGCCCGGGACGGAATTTGTACGAGCAGTACTTC.

The table lists this clonotype with a few counts. The V gene is TRBV12-3 or TRBV12-4, the J gene TRBJ2-5, with TRBD1 matching 9 bases. Trimming took 5 bases from V and 4 from J; bases not matched to a gene: 8. This CDR3 is 15 amino acids long. The CDR3 loop is CASSPGQGRTETQYF. DNA for the CDR3: TGTGCCAGCAGTCCTGGACAGGGGCGGACAGAGACCCAGTACTTC.

This clonotype was found many times. V is TRBV6-5 and J is TRBJ1-1; D gene ambiguous. Trimming cost V 5 bases and J 1 base, with 14 bases left between them. The CDR3 consists of 15 residues. Germline CDR1 MNHEY, CDR2 SVGAGI. CDR3 in amino acids: CASSPQPGANTEAFF. The CDR3 DNA reads TGTGCCAGCAGTCCACAACCGGGCGCGAACACTGAAGCTTTCTTT.

This clonotype came up many times. V and J are TRBV5-4 and TRBJ1-1; D gene uncertain. Germline V gene sequence: CDR1 SGHNT, CDR2 YYREEE (reference sequence). The CDR3 extends over 13 amino acids. Trimming stripped 4 bases from V and 1 base from J, with 8 bases between. This CDR3 is CASSPTPNTEAFF. For the CDR3, the DNA is TGTGCCAGCAGCCCTACACCGAACACTGAAGCTTTCTTT.

This clonotype was detected a few times. The rearrangement joins TRBV18 to TRBJ1-2; 9 nucleotides agree with TRBD1. Germline CDR1 and CDR2: KGHSH and LQKENI. The V and J ends lost 4 bases and 4 bases, in that order; junction bases with no gene match: 4. CDR3 size: 14 residues. The CDR3 bases are TGTGCCAGCTCACTCGGGACAGGGTCCTATGGCTACACCTTC. It codes for CASSLGTGSYGYTF.

In this sample, this clonotype turned up many times. The chain links TRBV20-1 to TRBJ2-5, with 14 bases lining up with TRBD2. Germline V gene sequence: CDR1 DFQATT, CDR2 SNEGSKA (reference sequence). The CDR3 extends over 13 amino acids. The junction had 1 base not matched to a gene; V was cut back by 8 bases and J by 2 bases. CDR3 amino acids: CSRLAGGQETQYF. CDR3 in DNA: TGCAGTAGACTAGCGGGGGGGCAAGAGACCCAGTACTTC.

This clonotype showed up many times. The chain uses TRBV20-1 and TRBJ2-1; D unresolved. V was cut by 0 bases and J by 2 bases, with 11 bases left in between. Per the germline V gene, CDR1 is DFQATT and CDR2 is SNEGSKA (reference sequence). The CDR3 spans 15 residues. The CDR3: CSARDTAATYNEQFF. Here the CDR3 DNA reads TGCAGTGCTAGAGATACGGCCGCAACCTACAATGAGCAGTTCTTC.

This clonotype was counted at least ten times. The rearrangement uses TRBV29-1 and TRBJ2-5; a weak D match, TRBD1 (7 bases). CDR1 is SQVTM and CDR2 is ANQGSEA in the germline V gene. The CDR3 extends over 13 amino acids. Trimming pared 8 bases from V and 1 base from J, leaving 14 bases between. CDR3 protein: CSTAGQTQETQYF. In DNA form, the CDR3 reads TGCAGCACCGCGGGACAGACCCAAGAGACCCAGTACTTC.

This clonotype showed up many times. The chain couples TRBV7-2 to TRBJ2-1; 11 bases are a match to TRBD2. Trimming took 3 bases from V and 5 from J; bases not matched to a gene: 3. The germline gives CDR1 SGHTA, CDR2 FQGNSA. The CDR3 spans 15 residues. The CDR3: CASSFGLAGHNEQFF. For the CDR3, the DNA is TGTGCCAGCAGCTTCGGACTAGCGGGCCACAATGAGCAGTTCTTC.

This clonotype was observed a handful of times. The chain combines TRBV7-2 with TRBJ2-7; no reliable D call. From germline, CDR1 is SGHTA and CDR2 FQGNSA. The CDR3 has 16 amino acids. With 5 bases removed from V and 0 bases from J, the gap between germline ends came to 17 bases. The CDR3 sequence: CASSDDLITGSYEQYF. CDR3 sequence (DNA): TGTGCCAGCAGCGATGACCTAATTACCGGCTCCTACGAGCAGTACTTC.

A note on this clonotype: A much more abundant neighbour one base away suggests this may be a read error. Because the CDR3's place on the DNA is in doubt, the DNA is left out and the CDR3 is given as listed by TCRdb. This chain connects TRBV6-2 or TRBV6-3 to TRBJ2-4; the table's D call, TRBD1, has no DNA check behind it. CDR1 and CDR2 from the germline V gene are MNHEY and SVGEGT. The CDR3 totals 14 residues, both ends included. The CDR3 region is CASSYWGRGNIQDF.

This clonotype was observed a few times. This rearrangement joins TRBV4-2 to TRBJ2-5; TRBD2 matches 11 bases. The CDR3 is made up of 19 amino acids. Trimming cost V 1 base and J 3 bases; bases outside gene matches: 13. The germline gives CDR1 LGHNA, CDR2 YNFKEQ. CDR3 loop: CASSQGGLAELSTKETQYF. CDR3 bases: TGTGCCAGCAGCCAAGGGGGACTAGCGGAGCTTTCCACTAAAGAGACCCAGTACTTC.

There are many counts of this clonotype. V is TRBV7-9 and J is TRBJ2-5, with 7 bases aligning to TRBD2. J lost 2 bases, V lost 5 bases, and 11 bases had no gene match. Looked up from germline, CDR1 is SEHNR and CDR2 is FQNEAQ (reference sequence). This CDR3 region has 16 residues. The CDR3 nucleotides read TGTGCCAGCAGCCGTATGCCGGGACTACGGCAAGAGACCCAGTACTTC. Its translation is CASSRMPGLRQETQYF.